Below, 32 T cell receptor beta chains from the same sample are listed, as sequenced in a study of OX40 agonist ivuxolimab in advanced cancers. Using immunoSEQ multiplex PCR, the repertoire was profiled, and TCRdb retains in-frame clones only, with some absent. The sample lists about 71,000 clones, around 93% occurring once. Sequencing used CD4+ or CD8+ T cells sorted from blood, obtained in a trial of the OX40 agonist ivuxolimab. These receptors were obtained from an adult with an advanced solid tumor such as melanoma, head and neck, liver or kidney cancer.

V gene TRBV4-1 combines with J gene TRBJ2-3; 7 bases are shared with TRBD1. The CDR3 spans 15 residues. J gave up 3 bases and V 6 bases, and 9 bases lay outside the gene matches. CDR1 and CDR2 from the germline V gene are MGHRA and YSYEKL. The CDR3 sequence is CASSTFEQGTDTQYF. In DNA form, the CDR3 reads TGCGCCAGCAGTACCTTTGAACAGGGGACAGATACGCAGTATTTT.

The gene calls are TRBV5-6 and TRBJ2-7, with 12 nucleotides matching TRBD1. The CDR3 loop spans 15 amino acids. Trimming took 0 bases from V and 5 from J; bases not matched to a gene: 3. Per the germline V gene, CDR1 is SGHDT and CDR2 is YYEEEE. The CDR3 spells CASSLGGQGAHEQYF. CDR3 DNA: TGTGCCAGCAGCTTGGGGGGACAGGGGGCCCACGAGCAGTACTTC.

V and J are TRBV5-4 and TRBJ2-7; D may be TRBD2 (6 bases). V was cut by 5 bases and J by 5 bases, with 17 bases left in between. CDR1 and CDR2 from the germline V gene are SGHNT and YYREEE (reference sequence). The CDR3 is 14 residues long. The CDR3 coding sequence is TGTGCCAGCAGGGCCGGTGGGGGGAAGAACGAGCAGTACTTC. Encoded protein: CASRAGGGKNEQYF.

The rearrangement uses TRBV7-3 and TRBJ2-1; TRBD2 aligns across 11 bases. The CDR3 consists of 15 residues. The junction had 4 bases not matched to a gene; V was cut back by 5 bases and J by 4 bases. Germline lookup yields CDR1 SGHTA and CDR2 FQGTGA. In nucleotides, the CDR3 is TGTGCCAGCAGCCCCTTAGCGGGAGGGTACAATGAGCAGTTCTTC. Its protein product is CASSPLAGGYNEQFF. Complete variable domain (other parts from reference TRBV7-3 and TRBJ2-1): GAGVSQTPSNKVTEKGKYVELRCDPISGHTALYWYRQSLGQGPEFLIYFQGTGAADDSGLPNDRFFAVRPEGSVSTLKIQRTERGDSAVYLCASSPLAGGYNEQFFGPGTRLTVL.

The chain uses TRBV19 and TRBJ2-5; 9 bases fit TRBD2. Germline V gene sequence: CDR1 LNHDA, CDR2 SQIVND (reference sequence). V lost 3 bases and J lost 5; bases outside the gene matches: 7. The CDR3 has 15 residues. The CDR3 loop is CASSMWREGLETQYF. The CDR3 bases are TGTGCCAGTAGTATGTGGCGGGAGGGGCTGGAGACCCAGTACTTC.

J is TRBJ2-1 and V is TRBV28; 11 bases are a match to TRBD2. The V gene end was trimmed by 0 bases and the J gene end by 4 bases; junction bases not matched to a gene: 2. The CDR3 contains 16 residues. Germline CDR1 is MDHEN and CDR2 is SYDVKM. The CDR3 region has the DNA TGTGCCAGCAGTTTATGGGGGACTAGCGGTTACAATGAGCAGTTCTTC. Translated: CASSLWGTSGYNEQFF.

This sequence joins TRBV19 and TRBJ2-5, with a possible D match to TRBD2 (6 bases). The ends were cut back, 7 bases at V and 7 bases at J, with 13 bases in the middle. Germline CDR1 LNHDA, CDR2 SQIVND (reference sequence). The CDR3 has 12 residues. This CDR3 reads CASTGGAGTQYF. The CDR3, as DNA: TGTGCCAGTACGGGCGGGGCTGGGACCCAGTACTTC.

The chain uses TRBV19 and TRBJ1-2; 7 bases line up with TRBD1. The germline V gene has CDR1 LNHDA and CDR2 SQIVND (reference sequence). The CDR3 loop spans 12 amino acids. With V trimmed by 7 bases and J by 8 bases, 7 bases remained unmatched. CDR3 in amino acids: CASTSDRDGYTF. In nucleotides, the CDR3 is TGTGCCAGTACCTCCGACAGGGACGGCTACACCTTC.

The chain uses TRBV5-1 and TRBJ2-5, with 11 bases that match TRBD2. The closer fit of TRBJ2-7 to the DNA end suggests the J call may be wrong. The CDR3 has 14 amino acids. Germline V lookup: CDR1 SGHRS, CDR2 YFSETQ. The CDR3 spells CASSLTSGSYEQYF. For the CDR3, the DNA is TGCGCCAGCAGCTTGACTAGCGGGAGCTACGAGCAGTACTTC.

The chain uses TRBV27 and TRBJ2-1, with D possibly being TRBD1 (5 bases). The CDR3 is made up of 15 amino acids. The germline CDR1 and CDR2 sequences are MNHEY and SMNVEV (reference sequence). Trimming left V 2 bases short and J 4 bases short, with 12 bases between. CDR3 sequence reads: CASSLDRVPYNEQFF. The CDR3 nucleotides are TGTGCCAGCAGTTTAGACAGAGTCCCATACAATGAGCAGTTCTTC.

This chain links TRBV7-9 with TRBJ2-1; D unclear. CDR1 and CDR2 (germline): SEHNR, FQNEAQ (reference sequence). The CDR3 runs 15 residues. The ends were cut back, 6 bases at V and 0 bases at J, with 12 bases in the middle. CDR3 region: CASSYTESSYNEQFF. In DNA form, the CDR3 reads TGTGCCAGCAGTTATACAGAGAGCTCCTACAATGAGCAGTTCTTC.

This chain joins TRBV9 and TRBJ2-7; TRBD1 aligns across 11 bases. J gave up 4 bases and V 0 bases, and 6 bases lay outside the gene matches. Germline CDR1 reads SGDLS; CDR2 reads YYNGEE. CDR3 length: 16 amino acids. CDR3 in DNA: TGTGCCAGCAGCGTAGAGGCCGGGACAGGGGGATACGAGCAGTACTTC. As protein: CASSVEAGTGGYEQYF.

The chain couples TRBV7-6 to TRBJ2-1; D remains ambiguous. Germline CDR1 reads SGHVS; CDR2 reads FNYEAQ. V dropped 2 bases and J dropped 0 bases, with 8 bases sitting between them. The CDR3 covers 15 residues. Written as DNA, the CDR3 is TGTGCCAGCAGCTTATCTCTGACCTCCTACAATGAGCAGTTCTTC. It is translated as CASSLSLTSYNEQFF.

This clone was detected only a few times. The chain is built from TRBV11-2 and TRBJ2-2; no clear D gene. With 5 bases removed from V and 9 bases from J, the gap between germline ends came to 10 bases. CDR1 is SGHAT and CDR2 is FQNNGV in the germline V gene. The CDR3 runs to 12 residues. CDR3 protein: CASSVGFRELFF. CDR3 DNA sequence: TGTGCCAGCAGCGTTGGTTTTAGGGAGCTGTTTTTT.

The rearrangement links TRBV6-5 to TRBJ1-2; 7 positions match TRBD1. Germline V gene sequence: CDR1 MNHEY, CDR2 SVGAGI. The CDR3 sequence is 14 residues long. Unmatched junction bases numbered 7, after V lost 3 bases and J lost 6 bases. This CDR3 is CASSYSGTEDGYTF. CDR3 in DNA: TGTGCCAGCAGTTATTCCGGGACAGAGGATGGCTACACCTTC.

On this clone itself: Other DNA sequences from this sample encode an identical CDR3 as well. V gene TRBV5-1 combines with J gene TRBJ2-3; D remains unclear. The CDR3 extends over 14 amino acids. CDR1 is SGHRS, CDR2 YFSETQ, per germline. V was clipped by 0 bases and J by 3 bases, with 8 bases between them. The CDR3 sequence: CASSLGDPTDTQYF. The CDR3 bases are TGCGCCAGCAGCTTGGGCGACCCGACAGATACGCAGTATTTT.

The chain combines TRBV18 with TRBJ2-5; no clear D. The J call may not be correct, given that the DNA end is closer to TRBJ2-7. There are 13 residues in the CDR3. Germline V lookup: CDR1 KGHSH, CDR2 LQKENI. Here the CDR3 DNA reads TGTGCCAGCTCACCAAACAGCAGCTACGAGCAGTACTTC. The encoded protein is CASSPNSSYEQYF.

Points on this clone: Other nucleotide sequences from this sample produce the same CDR3. The chain has TRBV27 and TRBJ1-1; no reliable D call. Per the germline V gene, CDR1 is MNHEY and CDR2 is SMNVEV (reference sequence). The CDR3 sequence is 14 residues long. Trimming cost V 3 bases and J 0 bases, with 8 bases left between them. The CDR3 is CASSLAGLNTEAFF. The CDR3 DNA is TGTGCCAGCAGTTTGGCGGGGTTGAACACTGAAGCTTTCTTT.

The gene calls are TRBV5-4 and TRBJ2-1; TRBD2 agrees at 8 bases. The CDR3 extends over 16 amino acids. Germline loops: CDR1 SGHNT, CDR2 YYREEE (reference sequence). Unmatched junction bases numbered 14, after V lost 3 bases and J lost 9 bases. The CDR3 DNA reads as TGTGCCAGCAGCTCGGAAGCGGGAGCCCCCTACGGTGAGCAGTTCTTC. Translated: CASSSEAGAPYGEQFF.

V gene TRBV28 combines with J gene TRBJ2-2; unclear D gene. CDR3 length: 14 residues. Germline V lookup: CDR1 MDHEN, CDR2 SYDVKM. Between the trimmed V and J ends, which lost 2 bases and 5 bases, there was a span of 9 bases. CDR3 bases: TGTGCCAGCAGTTTACGTAGGATTACCGGGGAGCTGTTTTTT. Its protein is CASSLRRITGELFF.

The V call is TRBV2, the J call TRBJ2-7; no definite D call. V lost 3 bases to trimming and J lost 0 bases, with 3 bases between them. CDR3 length: 12 amino acids. Germline values: CDR1 SNHLY, CDR2 FYNNEI. In DNA, the CDR3 is TGTGCCAGCAGTGACAACTCCTACGAGCAGTACTTC. Amino acid sequence: CASSDNSYEQYF. The full variable domain, its missing parts supplied by reference TRBV2 and TRBJ2-7, is EPEVTQTPSHQVTQMGQEVILRCVPISNHLYFYWYRQILGQKVEFLVSFYNNEISEKSEIFDDQFSVERPDGSNFTLKIRSTKLEDSAMYFCASSDNSYEQYFGPGTRLTVT.

The chain joins TRBV4-3 to TRBJ2-1; a possible D gene is TRBD2 (6 bases). V shed 3 bases and J shed 7 bases, with 19 bases lying between them. Germline V gene sequence: CDR1 LGHNA, CDR2 YSLEER. CDR3 length: 16 amino acids. This CDR3 reads CASSQGGSGTLNEQFF. The CDR3 DNA follows: TGCGCCAGCAGCCAGGGGGGATCCGGGACCCTAAATGAGCAGTTCTTC.

The J gene is TRBJ2-3, the V gene TRBV5-4; D not certain. This CDR3 contains 13 residues. V was shortened by 1 base and J by 6 bases, with 9 bases between the two germline ends. The germline V gene has CDR1 SGHNT and CDR2 YYREEE (reference sequence). In DNA form, the CDR3 reads TGTGCCAGCAGCTTGTCCAGGAGCGATACGCAGTATTTT. Translation gives CASSLSRSDTQYF.

This clone appeared a single time. Additional DNA sequences in this sample encode the identical CDR3. This rearrangement joins TRBV7-9 to TRBJ2-3, with D hard to call. The CDR3 length is 13 residues. V gave up 5 bases and J gave up 0 bases, with 6 bases separating them. From germline, CDR1 is SEHNR and CDR2 FQNEAQ (reference sequence). Here the CDR3 reads CASSPPSTDTQYF. DNA for the CDR3: TGTGCCAGCAGCCCTCCGAGCACAGATACGCAGTATTTT.

The chain combines TRBV5-1 with TRBJ1-2, with no clear D. V gave up 0 bases and J gave up 2 bases, with 5 bases separating them. Germline V CDR1 and CDR2: SGHRS, YFSETQ. This CDR3 contains 13 residues. As DNA, the CDR3 is TGCGCCAGCAGCTTGGAGGAGAACTATGGCTACACCTTC. Its translation is CASSLEENYGYTF. Using reference TRBV5-1 and TRBJ1-2 for the parts outside the CDR3, the full variable domain is KAGVTQTPRYLIKTRGQQVTLSCSPISGHRSVSWYQQTPGQGLQFLFEYFSETQRNKGNFPGRFSGRQFSNSRSEMNVSTLELGDSALYLCASSLEENYGYTFGSGTRLTVV.

The chain has TRBV6-6 and TRBJ1-2, with 9 bases aligning to TRBD1. The CDR3 totals 13 residues. Looked up from germline, CDR1 is MNHNY and CDR2 is SVGAGI (reference sequence). V was clipped by 5 bases and J by 3 bases; unmatched bases: 1. The DNA of the CDR3 is TGTGCCAGCAGTCGACAGGGGGACTATGGCTACACCTTC. Its protein is CASSRQGDYGYTF.

Worth noting for this clone: A junction end diverges from the germline sequence, so it may reflect a read error. The rearrangement links TRBV28 to TRBJ2-7; TRBD2 is a possible D gene (6 bases). This CDR3 region has 14 residues. The germline V gene has CDR1 MDHEN and CDR2 SYDVKM. The DNA for the CDR3 is TGTGCCAGCGGCCTGGAGGGACCTCTCTACGAGCGGTACTTC. Protein product: CASGLEGPLYERYF.

This chain links TRBV18 with TRBJ2-1, with 8 bases aligning to TRBD1. J gave up 6 bases and V 8 bases, and 12 bases lay outside the gene matches. The CDR3 is made up of 15 amino acids. Germline-derived CDR1 and CDR2 are KGHSH and LQKENI. CDR3 in amino acids: CASLLTGGIGNEQFF. The CDR3 region has the DNA TGTGCCAGCCTTCTTACAGGGGGTATCGGCAATGAGCAGTTCTTC.

V and J are TRBV5-6 and TRBJ2-1; possibly TRBD2 for D (6 bases). Germline V gene sequence: CDR1 SGHDT, CDR2 YYEEEE. With 1 base removed from V and 3 bases from J, the gap between germline ends came to 8 bases. This CDR3 spans 14 amino acids. Here the CDR3 DNA reads TGTGCCAGCAGCTTGTCGGGGGTCTACAATGAGCAGTTCTTC. Translated, it gives CASSLSGVYNEQFF.

The chain has TRBV9 and TRBJ1-3; D unresolved. The CDR3 sequence is 15 residues long. From germline, CDR1 is SGDLS and CDR2 YYNGEE. V was pared by 3 bases and J by 0 bases, with 10 bases between. DNA for the CDR3: TGTGCCAGCAGCGCTAGCTGGGGCTCTGGAAACACCATATATTTT. It yields the protein CASSASWGSGNTIYF.

The chain has TRBV4-2 and TRBJ2-3; D may be TRBD1 (5 bases). The ends were cut back, 2 bases at V and 2 bases at J, with 8 bases in the middle. CDR3 length: 14 residues. CDR1 and CDR2 from the germline V gene are LGHNA and YNFKEQ. The CDR3 is CASSQWGPTDTQYF. CDR3 DNA: TGTGCCAGCAGCCAATGGGGCCCCACAGATACGCAGTATTTT.

V usage is TRBV2 and J usage is TRBJ2-2; D is unresolved. This CDR3 is 15 amino acids long. Trimming left V 6 bases short and J 6 bases short, with 17 bases between. Germline V CDR1 and CDR2: SNHLY, FYNNEI. CDR3 region: CASSAPAPRPGELFF. The CDR3 DNA is TGTGCCAGCAGCGCCCCAGCGCCCAGGCCCGGGGAGCTGTTTTTT.